These 4 T cell receptor beta chains came from one sample sequenced in a study of blood T cell repertoires in COVID-19. Sequencing used immunoSEQ multiplex PCR; TCRdb keeps in-frame clones, though not all of them. Here the sample spans some 200,000 clones, 80% to 90% being singletons. Sequenced: peripheral blood. Source of these receptors: a man aged 35 to 55 with active or convalescent COVID-19.

V gene TRBV3-1 (or the pseudogene TRBV3-2) combines with J gene TRBJ1-2; the D gene is possibly TRBD1 (5 bases). The germline V gene encodes CDR1 LGHDT and CDR2 YNNKEL (reference sequence). The CDR3 spans 13 residues. Trimming took 4 bases from V and 7 from J, leaving 13 bases between them. The CDR3 DNA follows: TGTGCCAGCAGCCCCCGACAGAACGGTGGCTACACCTTC. As protein: CASSPRQNGGYTF.

This clone was counted once. The chain uses TRBV28 and TRBJ1-2; 7 bases are shared with TRBD1. V dropped 4 bases and J dropped 8; count of bases not matched to a gene: 13. CDR1 and CDR2 (germline): MDHEN, SYDVKM. This CDR3 contains 15 residues. The CDR3 is CASSSLTGREGGYTF. CDR3 DNA: TGTGCCAGCAGTTCCTTGACAGGGCGTGAAGGGGGCTACACCTTC.

This chain connects TRBV5-1 to TRBJ2-3; 9 bases agree with TRBD2. V shed 4 bases, J shed 0 bases, and the junction held 6 bases outside the gene matches. The CDR3 totals 16 residues. Germline lookup yields CDR1 SGHRS and CDR2 YFSETQ. CDR3 residues: CASSVSGGTSTDTQYF. The CDR3 nucleotides read TGCGCCAGCAGCGTTAGCGGGGGAACTAGCACAGATACGCAGTATTTT.

This CDR3 is CASSDSTRTGDTEAFF. The CDR3 bases are TGTGCCAGCAGTGATTCTACCAGGACAGGAGACACTGAAGCTTTCTTT. This sequence joins TRBV6-1 and TRBJ1-1; 7 nucleotides align to TRBD1. J gave up 3 bases and V 3 bases, and 10 bases lay outside the gene matches. CDR3 size: 16 residues. Germline V CDR1 and CDR2: MNHNS, SASEGT.